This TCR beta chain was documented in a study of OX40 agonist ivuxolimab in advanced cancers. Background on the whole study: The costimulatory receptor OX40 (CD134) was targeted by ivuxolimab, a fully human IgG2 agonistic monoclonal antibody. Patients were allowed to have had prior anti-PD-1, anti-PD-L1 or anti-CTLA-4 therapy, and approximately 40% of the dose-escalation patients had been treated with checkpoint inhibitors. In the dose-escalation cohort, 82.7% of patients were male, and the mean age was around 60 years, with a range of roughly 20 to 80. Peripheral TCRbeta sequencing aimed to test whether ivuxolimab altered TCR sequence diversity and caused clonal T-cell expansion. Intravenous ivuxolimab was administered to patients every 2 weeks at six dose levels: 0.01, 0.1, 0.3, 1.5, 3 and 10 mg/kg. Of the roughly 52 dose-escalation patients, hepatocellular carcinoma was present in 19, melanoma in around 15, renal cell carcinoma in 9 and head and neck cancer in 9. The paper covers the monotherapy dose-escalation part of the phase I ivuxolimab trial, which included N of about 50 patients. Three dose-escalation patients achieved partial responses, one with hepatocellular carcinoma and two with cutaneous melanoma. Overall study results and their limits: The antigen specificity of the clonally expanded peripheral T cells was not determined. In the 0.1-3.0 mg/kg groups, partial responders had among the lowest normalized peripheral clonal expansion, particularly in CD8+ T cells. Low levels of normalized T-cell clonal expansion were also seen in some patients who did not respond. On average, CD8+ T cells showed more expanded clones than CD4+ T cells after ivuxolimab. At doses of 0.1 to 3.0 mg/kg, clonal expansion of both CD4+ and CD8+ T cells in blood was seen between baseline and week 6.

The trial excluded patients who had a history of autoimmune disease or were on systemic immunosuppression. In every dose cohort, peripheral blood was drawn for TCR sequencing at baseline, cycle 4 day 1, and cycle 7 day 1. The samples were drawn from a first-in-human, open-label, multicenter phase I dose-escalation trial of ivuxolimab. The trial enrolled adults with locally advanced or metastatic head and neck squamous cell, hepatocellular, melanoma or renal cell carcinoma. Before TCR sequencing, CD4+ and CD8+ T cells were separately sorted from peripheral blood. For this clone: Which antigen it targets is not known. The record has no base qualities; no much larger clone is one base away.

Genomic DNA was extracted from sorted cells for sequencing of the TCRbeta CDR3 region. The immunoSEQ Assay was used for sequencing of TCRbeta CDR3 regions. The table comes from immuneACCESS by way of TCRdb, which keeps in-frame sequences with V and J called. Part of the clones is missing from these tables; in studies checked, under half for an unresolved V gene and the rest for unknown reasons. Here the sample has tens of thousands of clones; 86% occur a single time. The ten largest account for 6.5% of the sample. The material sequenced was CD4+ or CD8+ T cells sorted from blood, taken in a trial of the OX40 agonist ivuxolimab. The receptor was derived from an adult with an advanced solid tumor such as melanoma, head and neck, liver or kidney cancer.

The CDR3 in this case is CASSLTQTGIRGYTF. The DNA is as follows: TGCGCCAGCAGCTTGACCCAGACAGGGATCCGTGGCTACACCTTC. The chain couples TRBV5-1 to TRBJ1-2; TRBD1 matches 7 bases in the middle. Reading from cysteine to phenylalanine, the CDR3 counts 15 amino acids. The only DNA kept is the CDR3, 45 bases in frame from the first base. The germline V gene provides CDR1 SGHRS and CDR2 YFSETQ. From V the trimming removes 1 base and from J it removes 7 bases, while the gene matches leave 10 bases of the junction unaccounted for.